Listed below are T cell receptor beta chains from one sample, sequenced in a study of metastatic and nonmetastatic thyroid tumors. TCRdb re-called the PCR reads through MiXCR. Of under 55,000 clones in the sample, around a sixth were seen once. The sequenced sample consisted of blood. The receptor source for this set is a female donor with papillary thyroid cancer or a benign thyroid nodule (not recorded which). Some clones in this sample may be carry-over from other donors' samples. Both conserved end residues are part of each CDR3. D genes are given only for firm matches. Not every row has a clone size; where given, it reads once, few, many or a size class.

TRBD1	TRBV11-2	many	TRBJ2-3	TGTGCCAGCAGCTTAACTCCGGGACAGGGCTCAGATACGCAGTATTTT	CASSLTPGQGSDTQYF
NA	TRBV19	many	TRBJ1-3	TGTGCCAGTAGTATGCGGGAAAGCTCTGGAAACACCATATATTTT	CASSMRESSGNTIYF
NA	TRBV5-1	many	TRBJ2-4	TGCGCCAGCAGCTTGGAAACCCTGTCTGCCAAAAACATTCAGTACTTC	CASSLETLSAKNIQYF
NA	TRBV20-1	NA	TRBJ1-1	TGCAGTGCTAGAGATAGTTATAGTCAGCTGAACACTGAAGCTTTCTTT	CSARDSYSQLNTEAFF
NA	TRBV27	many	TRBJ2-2	TGTGCCAGCAGTCGTTCGGTCAGGGGAAGGACCGGGGAGCTGTTTTTT	CASSRSVRGRTGELFF
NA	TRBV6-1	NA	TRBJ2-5	TGTGCCAGCACTCTAGTTCAAGAGACCCAGTACTTC	CASTLVQETQYF
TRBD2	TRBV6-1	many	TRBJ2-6	TGTGCCAGCAGTTTAGCGGGAGGGCCGAGAGGGGCCAACGTCCTGACTTTC	CASSLAGGPRGANVLTF
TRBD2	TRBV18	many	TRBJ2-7	TGTGCCAGCTCACCACTAACTAGCGATTCCTACGAGCAGTACTTC	CASSPLTSDSYEQYF
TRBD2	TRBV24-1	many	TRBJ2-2	TGTGCCACCAGTGATCCCCGAGCGGGAGTCCTCGCGGAGCCCGGGGAGCTGTTTTTT	CATSDPRAGVLAEPGELFF
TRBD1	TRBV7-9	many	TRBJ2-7	TGTGCCAGCAGCTTAGGCACAGGGGGTCCCCACGAGCAGTACTTC	CASSLGTGGPHEQYF
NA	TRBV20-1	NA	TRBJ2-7	TGCAGTGCTAATACTAGGATGGAGCAGTACTTC	CSANTRMEQYF
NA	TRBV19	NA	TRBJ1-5	TGTGCCATTAGTATAGGTGGGGGGACAAGCTATTATACCAATCAGCCCCAGCATTTT	CAISIGGGTSYYTNQPQHF
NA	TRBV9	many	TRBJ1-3	TGTGCCAGCAGCGTATCCGTCCGCGGTTGGGGGCAGAGGGGAAACACCATATATTTT	CASSVSVRGWGQRGNTIYF
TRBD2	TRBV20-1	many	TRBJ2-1	TGCAGTCCTATGAGGGAGGGCCCCGGTGAGCAGTTCTTC	CSPMREGPGEQFF
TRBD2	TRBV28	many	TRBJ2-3	TGTGCCAGCAGCCCCCGGGGGGTGGGAAGGAGCACAGATACGCAGTATTTT	CASSPRGVGRSTDTQYF
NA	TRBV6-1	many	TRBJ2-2	TGTGCCAGCAGTTGCGGGCAGAACACCGGGGAGCTGTTTTTT	CASSCGQNTGELFF
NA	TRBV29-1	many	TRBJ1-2	TGCAGCGTTGCAGACAGTAACTATGGCTACACCTTC	CSVADSNYGYTF
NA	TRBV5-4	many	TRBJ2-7	TGTGCCAGCAGCTTGGGGAGGTACGAGCAGTACTTC	CASSLGRYEQYF
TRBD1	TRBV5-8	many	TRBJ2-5	TGTGCCAGCAGCTTGGGGACAGGGGGCGGTGAGACCCAGTACTTC	CASSLGTGGGETQYF
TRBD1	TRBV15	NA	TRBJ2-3	TGTGCCACCAGCAGAGATCCAGGGGGCAGCACAGATACGCAGTATTTT	CATSRDPGGSTDTQYF
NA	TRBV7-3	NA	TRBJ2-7	TGTGCCAGCAGCTTTGGAGGGAGAGGGTACGAGCAGTACTTC	CASSFGGRGYEQYF
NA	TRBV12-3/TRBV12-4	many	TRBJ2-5	TGTGCCAGCAGTTCAGGGATGGATTGGGGCCAGTACTTC	CASSSGMDWGQYF
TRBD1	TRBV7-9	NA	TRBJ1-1	TGTGCCAGCAGCTTTCCAACAGGGGTTCGTGCTGAAGCTTTCTTT	CASSFPTGVRAEAFF
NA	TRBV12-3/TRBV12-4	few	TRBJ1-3	TGTGCCAGCAGTTACTCGAATCGGGGTAATACCATATATTTT	CASSYSNRGNTIYF
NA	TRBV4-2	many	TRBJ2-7	TGTGCCAGCAGCCAAGATAAGGGCTCCTACGAGCAGTACTTC	CASSQDKGSYEQYF
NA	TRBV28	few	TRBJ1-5	TGTGCCAGCAACCCAAGTCCCCAGGGTGGCAATCAGCCCCAGCATTTT	CASNPSPQGGNQPQHF
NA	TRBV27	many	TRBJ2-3	TGTGCCAGCACTCACGTGGGGAGGTGGGCCACAGATACGCAGTATTTT	CASTHVGRWATDTQYF
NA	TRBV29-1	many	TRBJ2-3	TGCAGCTTGGGGACAGATACGCAGTATTTT	CSLGTDTQYF
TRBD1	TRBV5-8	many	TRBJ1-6	TGTGCCGTACCGGACAGGACCACTAGGAATTCACCCCTCCACTTT	CAVPDRTTRNSPLHF
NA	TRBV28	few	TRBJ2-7	TGTGACAGCTGGAGCGGCATATCGACTAGAGAGCGGTACTTC	CDSWSGISTRERYF
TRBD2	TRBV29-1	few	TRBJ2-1	TGCAGCGCCGGGACTAACTACAATGAGCAGTTCTTC	CSAGTNYNEQFF
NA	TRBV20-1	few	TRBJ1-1	TGCAGTGCTAGGGTGAACACTGAAGCTTTCTTT	CSARVNTEAFF
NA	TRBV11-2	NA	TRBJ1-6	TGTGCCAGCAGCTTAGATGGACACGCATTTGCGCCCCTCCACTTT	CASSLDGHAFAPLHF
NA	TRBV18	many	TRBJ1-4	TGTGCCAGCTCACCGGGGGGGACTAATGAAAAACTGTTTTTT	CASSPGGTNEKLFF
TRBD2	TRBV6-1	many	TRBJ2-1	TGTGCCAGCAGTGGCGGGACTAATATTCAGTTCTTC	CASSGGTNIQFF